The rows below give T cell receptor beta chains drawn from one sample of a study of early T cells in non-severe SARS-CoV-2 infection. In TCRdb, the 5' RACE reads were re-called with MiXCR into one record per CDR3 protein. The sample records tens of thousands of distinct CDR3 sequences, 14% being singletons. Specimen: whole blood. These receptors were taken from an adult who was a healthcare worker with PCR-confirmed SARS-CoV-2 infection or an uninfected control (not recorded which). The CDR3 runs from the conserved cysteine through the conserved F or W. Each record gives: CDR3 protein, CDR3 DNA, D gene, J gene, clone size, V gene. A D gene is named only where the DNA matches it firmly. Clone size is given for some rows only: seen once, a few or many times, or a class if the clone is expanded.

CASSLLGPAPANYGYTF,TGTGCCAGCAGCTTACTGGGTCCCGCGCCAGCTAACTATGGCTACACCTTC,.,TRBJ1-2,.,TRBV7-2
CASSLGPDYNEQFF,TGTGCCAGCAGCTTAGGCCCTGACTACAATGAGCAGTTCTTC,.,TRBJ2-1,many,TRBV7-8
CSVESYGYTF,TGCAGCGTTGAGAGTTATGGCTACACCTTC,.,TRBJ1-2,many,TRBV29-1
CSVATGSYNSPLHF,TGCAGCGTTGCTACAGGGTCCTATAATTCACCCCTCCACTTT,.,TRBJ1-6,many,TRBV29-1
CASTWRGAVHEQFF,TGTGCCAGCACTTGGCGGGGGGCAGTACATGAGCAGTTCTTC,TRBD2,TRBJ2-1,few,TRBV6-5
CASTGLSMTDTQYF,TGTGCCAGCACCGGACTTTCGATGACAGATACGCAGTATTTT,.,TRBJ2-3,few,TRBV6-6
CASSFGGQANKKLFF,TGTGCCAGCAGTTTCGGGGGGCAGGCTAATAAAAAACTGTTTTTT,.,TRBJ1-4,many,TRBV12-3/TRBV12-4
CASSEGVLKNTGELFF,TGTGCCAGCAGCGAGGGGGTACTCAAGAACACCGGGGAGCTGTTTTTT,.,TRBJ2-2,many,TRBV6-2/TRBV6-3
CSAPPRTSGTDTQYF,TGCAGTGCCCCGCCCCGGACTAGCGGCACAGATACGCAGTATTTT,TRBD2,TRBJ2-3,.,TRBV20-1
CASSLRQGGFNEQFF,TGTGCCAGCAGCCTCAGACAGGGTGGGTTCAATGAGCAGTTCTTC,TRBD1,TRBJ2-1,many,TRBV3-1
CASKMRGAGSYEQYF,TGTGCCAGTAAGATGAGGGGAGCTGGGTCCTACGAGCAGTACTTC,.,TRBJ2-7,.,TRBV19
CASSSGQGADNEQFF,TGTGCCAGCAGTTCCGGACAGGGGGCGGACAATGAGCAGTTCTTC,TRBD1,TRBJ2-1,.,TRBV7-6
CASSLLSTGANVLTF,TGTGCCAGCAGCTTATTGTCCACCGGGGCCAACGTCCTGACTTTC,.,TRBJ2-6,.,TRBV7-9
CSAPLPGQGASEQYF,TGCAGTGCTCCCCTCCCGGGACAGGGGGCATCCGAGCAGTACTTC,TRBD1,TRBJ2-7,.,TRBV20-1
CASPGRTDLNSPLHF,TGTGCCAGCCCAGGAAGGACGGACCTTAATTCACCCCTCCACTTT,.,TRBJ1-6,many,TRBV6-4
CASSSTSGRREKLFF,TGTGCCAGCAGCTCTACCTCTGGCAGGCGGGAAAAACTGTTTTTT,.,TRBJ1-4,.,TRBV7-6
CSARRGQLNQPQHF,TGCAGTGCGCGTCGGGGACAACTCAATCAGCCCCAGCATTTT,.,TRBJ1-5,many,TRBV20-1
CASSAGTGEEPQHF,TGTGCCAGCAGCGCAGGGACAGGGGAGGAGCCCCAGCATTTT,TRBD1,TRBJ1-5,many,TRBV9
CASSPTSAQETQYF,TGTGCCAGCAGCCCGACTAGCGCTCAAGAGACCCAGTACTTC,TRBD2,TRBJ2-5,many,TRBV7-3
CASSLQAGGLYNEQFF,TGTGCCAGCAGCCTCCAGGCAGGGGGCCTCTACAATGAGCAGTTCTTC,TRBD1,TRBJ2-1,few,TRBV7-8
CASSEGGGLRTNYGYTF,TGTGCCAGCAGTGAAGGAGGGGGATTAAGAACTAACTATGGCTACACCTTC,.,TRBJ1-2,.,TRBV25-1
CAWKPGRLTEAFF,TGTGCCTGGAAACCGGGACGGCTTACTGAAGCTTTCTTT,.,TRBJ1-1,many,TRBV30
CAISDRDNEQFF,TGTGCCATCAGCGACAGGGACAATGAGCAGTTCTTC,TRBD1,TRBJ2-1,many,TRBV10-3
CASSLRTGANTEAFF,TGTGCCAGCAGCCTTCGGACAGGGGCGAACACTGAAGCTTTCTTT,TRBD1,TRBJ1-1,.,TRBV3-1
CASSVSGQGQETQYF,TGTGCCAGCAGCGTAAGCGGACAGGGTCAAGAGACCCAGTACTTC,TRBD1,TRBJ2-5,many,TRBV9
CASNPPGQGSDTQYF,TGTGCCAGCAACCCTCCGGGACAGGGGTCAGATACGCAGTATTTT,TRBD1,TRBJ2-3,few,TRBV7-9
CASGLRAETQYF,TGTGCTAGTGGTTTGCGAGCAGAGACCCAGTACTTC,.,TRBJ2-5,.,TRBV12-5
CASSYVTGVAYF,TGTGCCAGCAGTTATGTCACAGGTGTCGCGTACTTC,.,TRBJ2-7,few,TRBV6-2/TRBV6-3
CASSLDRTAPGGYTF,TGTGCCAGCAGCTTAGACAGGACAGCACCGGGAGGCTACACCTTC,.,TRBJ1-2,.,TRBV11-2
CASRASGGGNEQFF,TGTGCCAGCAGAGCTAGCGGGGGGGGCAATGAGCAGTTCTTC,TRBD2,TRBJ2-1,many,TRBV6-1
CATSLGQLSSYEQYF,TGTGCCACCTCCTTGGGACAACTAAGCTCCTACGAGCAGTACTTC,.,TRBJ2-7,few,TRBV19
CASLEPTGVSAYEQYF,TGCGCCAGCCTTGAACCGACAGGGGTTTCGGCCTACGAGCAGTACTTC,TRBD1,TRBJ2-7,.,TRBV10-2
CASSSTGYPEAFF,TGTGCCAGCAGCTCCACAGGGTACCCTGAAGCTTTCTTT,.,TRBJ1-1,.,TRBV7-9
CASSQVAMSEQYF,TGTGCCAGCAGCCAAGTTGCCATGTCCGAGCAGTACTTC,.,TRBJ2-7,many,TRBV14
CASGEGRVTEAFF,TGTGCCAGCGGGGAGGGACGCGTGACTGAAGCTTTCTTT,.,TRBJ1-1,few,TRBV6-2/TRBV6-3
CASSLWDSKDYGYTF,TGTGCCAGCAGTCTATGGGACAGTAAAGACTATGGCTACACCTTC,TRBD1,TRBJ1-2,few,TRBV28
CAISGTRYEQYF,TGTGCCATCAGTGGTACCAGATACGAGCAGTACTTC,.,TRBJ2-7,many,TRBV10-3
CASSFSGEQYF,TGTGCCAGCAGTTTTTCTGGGGAGCAGTACTTC,.,TRBJ2-7,many,TRBV28